What follows is one T cell receptor beta chain and its context. Its target is not known. Primed by a sample-barcoded 5' primer and a J-beta primer mix, a second PCR proceeded for 7 to 11 cycles. One entry per CDR3 protein results from TCRdb running MiXCR on the 5' RACE reads. The table includes approximately 780,000 distinct CDR3 sequences, about 26% detected once. Germline-derived CDR1 and CDR2 are LGHDT and YNNKEL (reference sequence). V lost 1 base to trimming and J lost 7 bases; unmatched junction nucleotides: 7. The CDR3 runs 15 residues. This specimen belongs to a study of blood T cells in healthy people across ages. Broader study findings: Older age went with lower TCR beta diversity per million T cells, in a roughly linear way.

The same data also went into a second study, on T cells of mothers and their children. That report notes: Per 15 ul, 1.5 ug of RNA was used, with all extracted RNA going into cDNA synthesis. Reads obtained per mother exceeded 9 million TCR beta CDR3 reads, with several million obtained per child.

The genes are TRBV3-1 and TRBJ2-7; 10 bases map to TRBD1. This TCR came from a boy aged 5-17 years in good health. The specimen was blood. CDR3 residues: CASSQGGQGYGEQYF. In DNA, the CDR3 is TGTGCCAGCAGCCAAGGGGGACAGGGGTACGGGGAGCAGTACTTC.